This TCR beta chain was sequenced during a study of blood T cells in healthy people across ages (dated by TCRdb to about 2015). For context, the study as a whole: Template switching captured roughly one uniquely barcoded TCR beta cDNA molecule per two T cells in model experiments. Using deep sequencing normalized with unique cDNA molecular identifiers, the study measured how TCR beta repertoire diversity changes with age. To avoid experimental bias, donors of different ages were distributed randomly across sequencing lanes. For two donors (one aged 18 to 30 and one aged 80 or older), the study analyzed two additional independent replicas of 1 million unique cDNA reads from the same blood draw. The donors were divided into four age groups: young (average around 15 years), middle-aged (under 40), aged (about 62) and long-lived (82).

The donors were roughly 39 Caucasian individuals from Russia, aged roughly 6 to 90 years, who were systemically healthy. Each donor gave about 9.8 milliliters of peripheral blood, drawn into EDTA-treated Vacutainer tubes. PBMCs were isolated by Ficoll-Paque density-gradient centrifugation, with at least 6 million obtained per sample. Total RNA, at least 6 micrograms per sample, was extracted from PBMCs with Trizol reagent. The percentages of naive CD45RAhigh/CD27high T cells were determined by flow cytometry on a PBMC aliquot from every donor. According to the germline V gene, CDR1 reads SNHLY and CDR2 reads FYNNEI. The cysteine opens and the phenylalanine closes a CDR3 of 15 amino acids. Of all the DNA, just the CDR3 is kept, 45 bases in frame from base 1. Cut back by 5 bases and 0 bases, the V and J ends lie 13 bases apart. The library was produced with 5' RACE. Sequenced on an Illumina HiSeq 2500. A second PCR of about 6 to 11 cycles was run with a J-beta primer mix and a sample-barcoded 5' primer. A template-switch 5' adaptor carrying 12 random nucleotides introduced a unique molecular identifier onto each TCR beta cDNA molecule. At least 3 million CDR3-containing paired-end reads were obtained from each sample. All of the RNA was converted into first-strand cDNA using the Mint cDNA synthesis kit, with a TRBC-specific oligonucleotide serving as the primer. Following uracil-DNA glycosylase treatment, a first 18-cycle PCR with universal primers M1SS and BC2_uni_R was performed on all cDNA. From the authors' description of their analysis: For normalization, 1 million high-quality reads were randomly selected from each sample, with every read carrying a distinct molecular identifier. Reads sharing molecular identifiers were discarded rather than binned into consensus sequences. MiTCR, run with a Q25 quality threshold and the strictest error-elimination algorithm, handled CDR3 identification, clonotype clustering and error correction. A nonparametric unseen species model with Euler transformation was used to estimate a lower bound on total TCR beta diversity. TCRdb reprocessing: public reads trimmed at Q25 with fastp, clones called with MiXCR, in-frame beta chains kept. Identical CDR3 protein sequences are pooled into one entry, listed with their most common genes and DNA. The V and J calls and clone size come from TCRdb's table, not from the authors' own analysis. The sample has about 1.1 million distinct CDR3 sequences on record, roughly two fifths of them singletons. The ten most abundant clones make up about an eighth of the sample.

Concerning this clonotype itself: This receptor's antigen is unknown. No base qualities exist here, and no much larger clone lies one base off it.

Study-wide conclusions, independent of this receptor: As age increased, observed TCR beta diversity per million T cells dropped in a roughly linear way, and a significant reduction was already evident by age 40. The long-lived group showed more naive CD4+ T cells, fewer expanded clones and increased TCR diversity than the aged group, suggesting age selection. Since profiling was done on bulk unsorted PBMCs, naive and antigen-experienced compartments could not be conclusively compared. The CMV infection status of donors was not known, potentially confounding age-related changes in expanded clonotypes. Total diversity estimates from one million sequenced T cells were considered lower bounds and underestimates. A strong correlation was found between observed TCR beta diversity and the percentage of naive T cells measured by flow cytometry.

The specimen sequenced was blood. The rearrangement combines TRBV2 with TRBJ1-2; there is no confident call for the D gene. This clonotype was obtained from a man between 18 and 29 years old in good health. The bases read TGTGCCAGCAGTCTAACAATCTTAGCTAACTATGGCTACACCTTC. This sequence encodes CASSLTILANYGYTF.